A selection of T cell receptor beta chains follows, all from one sample in a study of technical replicates of blood from a handful of donors. Method: immunoSEQ multiplex PCR; TCRdb's copy keeps in-frame clones and lacks some. The sample has about 75,000 clones, around 97% seen once. The sequenced material came from T cells isolated from PBMCs. The receptors were sampled from a human donor in good health. CDR3s include the opening cysteine and the closing phenylalanine or tryptophan. Fields, in order: D gene, clone size, V gene, J gene, CDR3 protein, CDR3 DNA. D genes are given only for firm matches. Some rows mark clone size as missing; the rest say once, few, many or name a class of expanded clone.

>TRBD1|-|TRBV30|TRBJ1-1
CAWYVTGDRVNTEAFF
TGTGCCTGGTATGTTACTGGGGACAGGGTGAACACTGAAGCTTTCTTT
>TRBD2|-|TRBV12-5|TRBJ2-1
CASGRTSGEQFF
TGTGCTAGTGGCCGGACTAGCGGTGAGCAGTTCTTC
>TRBD2|once|TRBV10-2|TRBJ2-2
CASSPPPRGGAGGELFF
TGCGCCAGCAGCCCCCCCCCTCGGGGGGGGGCGGGCGGGGAGCTGTTTTTT
>-|-|TRBV5-1|TRBJ1-2
CASSPDKNYGYTF
TGCGCCAGCAGCCCCGACAAAAACTATGGCTACACCTTC
>-|once|TRBV5-1|TRBJ1-1
CASSGGTGDQEAFF
TGCGCCAGCAGCGGAGGGACCGGCGATCAGGAAGCTTTCTTT
>-|-|TRBV5-6|TRBJ1-1
CASSLVLTQDSRIGAFF
TGTGCCAGCAGCTTGGTATTAACCCAGGACAGCCGAATTGGAGCTTTCTTT
>-|-|TRBV5-1|TRBJ2-3
CASSLPTVGGPDTQYF
TGCGCCAGCAGCCTCCCGACGGTTGGGGGCCCAGATACGCAGTATTTT
>-|-|TRBV7-9|TRBJ1-1
CASSAPRTASITEAFF
TGTGCCAGCAGCGCCCCGAGGACAGCCTCGATAACTGAAGCTTTCTTT
>TRBD1|-|TRBV29-1|TRBJ2-7
CSVEKGTGAYEQYF
TGCAGCGTTGAGAAGGGGACAGGGGCCTACGAGCAGTACTTC
>TRBD2|once|TRBV5-1|TRBJ2-7
CASTLNSGSGNYEQYF
TGCGCCAGCACTCTCAATAGCGGGAGTGGGAACTACGAGCAGTACTTC
>TRBD1|-|TRBV5-4|TRBJ2-5
CASSLAQTGAIQTQYF
TGTGCCAGCAGCTTGGCCCAGACAGGGGCGATACAGACCCAGTACTTC
>-|-|TRBV5-1|TRBJ1-2
CASSLGPPDRIIYGYTF
TGCGCCAGCAGCTTGGGTCCCCCCGACAGAATTATCTATGGCTACACCTTC
>TRBD2|-|TRBV28|TRBJ2-3
CASSSLRSGNSTDTQYF
TGTGCCAGCAGCTCCCTTAGGAGCGGGAATAGCACAGATACGCAGTATTTT
>-|-|TRBV27|TRBJ1-1
CASSLAGATEAFF
TGTGCCAGCAGTTTGGCGGGGGCCACTGAAGCTTTCTTT
>TRBD2|-|TRBV7-6|TRBJ2-1
CASSSITSGSVYEQFF
TGTGCCAGCAGCTCCATTACTAGCGGGAGTGTATATGAGCAGTTCTTC
>-|-|TRBV28|TRBJ2-4
CASSTRRGRNIQYF
TGTGCCAGCAGTACCCGCCGGGGTAGAAACATTCAGTACTTC
>TRBD1|-|TRBV5-1|TRBJ2-7
CASSRSTDRRTYEQYF
TGCGCCAGCAGCCGATCTACGGACAGGCGTACCTACGAGCAGTACTTC